Listed below are T cell receptor beta chains from one sample, sequenced in a study of cytomegalovirus exposure and HLA in healthy donors. Clones were read by immunoSEQ multiplex PCR, and TCRdb kept only the in-frame ones, dropping some. The sample lists approximately 170,000 clones, roughly 80% occurring once. The sample comprised PBMCs. The receptors stem from a male donor in good health and CMV-seronegative. Each CDR3 is given without its conserved first and last residue.

j_call v_call cdr3_aa
TRBJ2-5 TRBV4-1 ASSQEDLRETQY
TRBJ2-3 TRBV7-9 ASSLGALDSLLAQY
TRBJ1-2 TRBV5-1 ASSYGTPGYT
TRBJ2-5 TRBV5-1 ASSLGAGAGQETQY
TRBJ1-3 TRBV10-3 AISRTQGSSGNTIY
TRBJ2-3 TRBV4-2 ASSPISTGPGLGDYTQY
TRBJ1-3 TRBV30 AWNRGNTIY
TRBJ2-1 TRBV6-1 ASSVPGLAVHNEQF
TRBJ2-7 TRBV5-6 ASSWRGREGLGYEQY
TRBJ2-7 TRBV6-5 ASSQGVTYEQY
TRBJ2-1 TRBV19 ASSIGLAGVDEQF
TRBJ1-5 TRBV6-5 ASRPGQGGQPQH
TRBJ2-1 TRBV29-1 SVDSPPRVWNNEQF
TRBJ2-4 TRBV9 ASSVEPSGGKGAKNIQY
TRBJ1-1 TRBV28 ASSSRPSSPAF
TRBJ2-7 TRBV4-2 ASSQAPDSPYEQY
TRBJ2-2 TRBV7-9 ASSSTSGGTNSGELF
TRBJ2-1 TRBV19 ASSISESEQF
TRBJ1-1 TRBV28 ASSQFTEAF
TRBJ2-7 TRBV13 ASSYRGLAGGRATSGQY
TRBJ1-5 TRBV5-6 ASTRRGVRQPQH
TRBJ1-2 TRBV6-1 ASSSDRGPGGYT
TRBJ2-7 TRBV15 ATSRVPELDYEQY
TRBJ2-1 TRBV7-2 ASSYEWNEQF
TRBJ1-2 TRBV6-1 ASRESGQVGYT
TRBJ2-3 TRBV9 ASGPTDTQY
TRBJ2-1 TRBV5-4 ASRPTTGSYNEQF
TRBJ2-1 TRBV11-2 ASSQGSSGKNEQF
TRBJ1-3 TRBV19 ASSTGVPSGNTIY
TRBJ2-5 TRBV5-4 ASSFLAGGGETQY
TRBJ2-5 TRBV9 ASSAPSLEAASGRQETQY
TRBJ2-1 TRBV19 ASSGQSYEQF